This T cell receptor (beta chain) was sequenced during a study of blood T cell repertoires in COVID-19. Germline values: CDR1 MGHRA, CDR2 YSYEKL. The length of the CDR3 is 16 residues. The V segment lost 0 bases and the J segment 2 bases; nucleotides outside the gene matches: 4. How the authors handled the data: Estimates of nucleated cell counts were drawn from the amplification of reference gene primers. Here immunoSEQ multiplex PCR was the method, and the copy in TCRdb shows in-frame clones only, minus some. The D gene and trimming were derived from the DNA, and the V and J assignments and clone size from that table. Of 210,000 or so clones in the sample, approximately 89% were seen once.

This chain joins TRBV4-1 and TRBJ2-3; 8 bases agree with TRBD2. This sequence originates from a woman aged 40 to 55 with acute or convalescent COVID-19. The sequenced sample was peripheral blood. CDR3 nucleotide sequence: TGCGCCAGCAGCCAAGATTCGCGGGGGGACACAGATACGCAGTATTTT. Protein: CASSQDSRGDTDTQYF.